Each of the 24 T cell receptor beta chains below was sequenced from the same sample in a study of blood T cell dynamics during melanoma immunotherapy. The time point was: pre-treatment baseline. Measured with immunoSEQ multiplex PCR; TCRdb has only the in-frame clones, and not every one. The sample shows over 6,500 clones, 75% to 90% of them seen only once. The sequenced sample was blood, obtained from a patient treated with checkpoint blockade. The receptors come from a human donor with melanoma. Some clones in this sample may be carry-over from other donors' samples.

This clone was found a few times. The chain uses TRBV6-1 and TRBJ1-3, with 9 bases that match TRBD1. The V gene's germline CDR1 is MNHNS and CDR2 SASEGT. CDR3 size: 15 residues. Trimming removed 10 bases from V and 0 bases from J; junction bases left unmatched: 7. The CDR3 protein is CATGQGSYSGNTIYF. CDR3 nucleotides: TGTGCCACCGGACAGGGGTCTTACTCTGGAAACACCATATATTTT.

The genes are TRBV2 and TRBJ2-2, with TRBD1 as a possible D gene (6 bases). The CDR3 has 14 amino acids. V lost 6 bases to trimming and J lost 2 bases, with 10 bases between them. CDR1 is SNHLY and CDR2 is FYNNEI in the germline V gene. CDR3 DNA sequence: TGTGCCAGCAGGGACAGAACCAACACCGGGGAGCTGTTTTTT. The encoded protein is CASRDRTNTGELFF.

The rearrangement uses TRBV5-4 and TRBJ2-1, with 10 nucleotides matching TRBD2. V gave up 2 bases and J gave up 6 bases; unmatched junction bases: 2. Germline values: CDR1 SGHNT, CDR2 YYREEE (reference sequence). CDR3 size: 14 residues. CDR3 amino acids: CASSFPSGSNEQFF. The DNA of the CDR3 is TGTGCCAGCAGCTTTCCTAGCGGGAGCAATGAGCAGTTCTTC.

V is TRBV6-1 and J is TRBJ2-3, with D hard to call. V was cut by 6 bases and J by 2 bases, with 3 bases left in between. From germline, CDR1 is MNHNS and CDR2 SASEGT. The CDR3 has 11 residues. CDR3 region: CASRYTDTQYF. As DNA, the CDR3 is TGTGCCAGCAGATACACAGATACGCAGTATTTT.

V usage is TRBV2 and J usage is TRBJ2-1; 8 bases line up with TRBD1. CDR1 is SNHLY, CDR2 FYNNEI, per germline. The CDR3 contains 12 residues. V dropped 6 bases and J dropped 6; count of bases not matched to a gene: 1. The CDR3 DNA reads TGTGCCAGCAGACAGGGGGTCAATGAGCAGTTCTTC. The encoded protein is CASRQGVNEQFF.

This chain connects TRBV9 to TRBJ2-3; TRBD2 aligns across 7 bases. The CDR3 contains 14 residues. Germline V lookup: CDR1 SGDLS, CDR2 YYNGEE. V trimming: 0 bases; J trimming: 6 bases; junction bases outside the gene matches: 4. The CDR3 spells CASSVAGGPDTQYF. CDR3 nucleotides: TGTGCCAGCAGCGTAGCGGGAGGTCCCGATACGCAGTATTTT.

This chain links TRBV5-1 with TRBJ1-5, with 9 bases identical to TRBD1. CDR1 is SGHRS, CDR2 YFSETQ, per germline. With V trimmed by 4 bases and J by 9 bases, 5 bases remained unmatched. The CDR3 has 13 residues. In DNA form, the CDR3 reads TGCGCCAGCAGCCCGGGACAGGGCGGGCCCCAGCATTTT. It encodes CASSPGQGGPQHF.

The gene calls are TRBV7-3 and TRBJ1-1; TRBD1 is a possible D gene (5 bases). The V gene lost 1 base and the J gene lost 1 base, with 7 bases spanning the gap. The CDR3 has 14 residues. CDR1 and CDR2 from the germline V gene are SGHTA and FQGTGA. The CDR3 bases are TGTGCCAGCAGCTTAAATGGGGGGAACACTGAAGCTTTCTTT. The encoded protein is CASSLNGGNTEAFF.

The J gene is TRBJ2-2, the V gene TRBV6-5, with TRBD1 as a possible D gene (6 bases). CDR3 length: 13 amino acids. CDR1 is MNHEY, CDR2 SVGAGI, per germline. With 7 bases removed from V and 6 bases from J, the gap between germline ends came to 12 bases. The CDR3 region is CASIEQGSGELFF. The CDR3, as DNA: TGTGCCAGCATTGAACAGGGATCCGGGGAGCTGTTTTTT.

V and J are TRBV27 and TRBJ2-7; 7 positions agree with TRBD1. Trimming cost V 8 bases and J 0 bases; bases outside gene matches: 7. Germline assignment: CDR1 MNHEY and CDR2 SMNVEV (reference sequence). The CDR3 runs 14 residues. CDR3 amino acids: CASSRTGHSYEQYF. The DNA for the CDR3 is TGTGCCAGCTCGCGGACAGGCCACTCCTACGAGCAGTACTTC.

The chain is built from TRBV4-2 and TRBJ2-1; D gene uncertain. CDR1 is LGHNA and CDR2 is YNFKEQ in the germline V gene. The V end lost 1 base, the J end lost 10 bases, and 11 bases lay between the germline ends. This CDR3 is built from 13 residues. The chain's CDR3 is CASSQAPFREQFF. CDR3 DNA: TGTGCCAGCAGCCAAGCCCCTTTTAGGGAGCAGTTCTTC.

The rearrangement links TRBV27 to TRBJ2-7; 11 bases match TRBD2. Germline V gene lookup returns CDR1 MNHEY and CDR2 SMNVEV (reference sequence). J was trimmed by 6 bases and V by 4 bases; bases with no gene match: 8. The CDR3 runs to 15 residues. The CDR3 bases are TGTGCCAGCAGTTCTCTTAGCGGGAGGGTCGGCGAGCAGTACTTC. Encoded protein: CASSSLSGRVGEQYF.

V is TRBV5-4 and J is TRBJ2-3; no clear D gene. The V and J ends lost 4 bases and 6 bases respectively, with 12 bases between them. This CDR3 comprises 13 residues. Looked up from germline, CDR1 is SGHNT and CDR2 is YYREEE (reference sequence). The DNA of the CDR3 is TGTGCCAGCAGCCCTAAGGTGGGGGATACGCAGTATTTT. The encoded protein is CASSPKVGDTQYF.

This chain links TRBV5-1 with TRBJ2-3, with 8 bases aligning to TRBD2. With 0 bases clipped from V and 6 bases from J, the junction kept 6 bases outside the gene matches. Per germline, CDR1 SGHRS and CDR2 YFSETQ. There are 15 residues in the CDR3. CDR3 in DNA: TGCGCCAGCAGCTTGGATAGCGGGACCGGGGATACGCAGTATTTT. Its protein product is CASSLDSGTGDTQYF.

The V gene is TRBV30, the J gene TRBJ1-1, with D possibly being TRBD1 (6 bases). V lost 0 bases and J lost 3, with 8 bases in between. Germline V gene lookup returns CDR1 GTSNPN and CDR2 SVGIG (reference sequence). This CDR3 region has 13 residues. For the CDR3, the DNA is TGTGCCTGGAGTGTCACAGGGTACACTGAAGCTTTCTTT. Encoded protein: CAWSVTGYTEAFF.

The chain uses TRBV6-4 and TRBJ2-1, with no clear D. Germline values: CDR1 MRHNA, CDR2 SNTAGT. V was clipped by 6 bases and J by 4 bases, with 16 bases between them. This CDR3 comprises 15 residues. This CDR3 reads CASRPQQGSYNEQFF. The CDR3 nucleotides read TGTGCCAGCAGACCCCAGCAAGGATCGTACAATGAGCAGTTCTTC.

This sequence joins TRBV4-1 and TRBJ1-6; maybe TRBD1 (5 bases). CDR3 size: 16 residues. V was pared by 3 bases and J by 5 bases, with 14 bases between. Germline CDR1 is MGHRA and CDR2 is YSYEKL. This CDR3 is CASSQDPRVDNSPLHF. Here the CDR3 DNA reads TGCGCCAGCAGCCAGGACCCCAGGGTTGATAATTCACCCCTCCACTTT.

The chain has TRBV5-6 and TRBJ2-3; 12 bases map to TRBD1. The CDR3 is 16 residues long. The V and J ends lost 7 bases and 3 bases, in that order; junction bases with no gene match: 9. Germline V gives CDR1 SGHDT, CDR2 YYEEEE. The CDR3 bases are TGTGCCAGCCTATGGGGACAGGGGGCGAGTACAGATACGCAGTATTTT. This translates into CASLWGQGASTDTQYF.

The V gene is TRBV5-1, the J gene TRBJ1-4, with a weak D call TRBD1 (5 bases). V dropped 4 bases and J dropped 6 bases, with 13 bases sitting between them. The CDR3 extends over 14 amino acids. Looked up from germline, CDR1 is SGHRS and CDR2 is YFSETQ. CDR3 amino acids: CASSRDGGDEKLFF. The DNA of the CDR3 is TGCGCCAGCAGCCGCGACGGGGGAGATGAAAAACTGTTTTTT.

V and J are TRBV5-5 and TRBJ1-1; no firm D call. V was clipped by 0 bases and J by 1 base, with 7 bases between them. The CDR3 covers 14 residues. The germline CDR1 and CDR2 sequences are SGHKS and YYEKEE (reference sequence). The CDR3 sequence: CASSLAGWNTEAFF. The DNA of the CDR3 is TGTGCCAGCAGCTTGGCGGGTTGGAACACTGAAGCTTTCTTT.

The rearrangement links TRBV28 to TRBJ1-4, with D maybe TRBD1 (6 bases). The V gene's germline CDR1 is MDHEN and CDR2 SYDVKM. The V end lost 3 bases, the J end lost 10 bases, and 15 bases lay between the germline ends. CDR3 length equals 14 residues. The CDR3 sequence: CASSFFDRRGKLFF. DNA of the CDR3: TGTGCCAGCAGTTTCTTTGACAGGCGGGGAAAACTGTTTTTT.

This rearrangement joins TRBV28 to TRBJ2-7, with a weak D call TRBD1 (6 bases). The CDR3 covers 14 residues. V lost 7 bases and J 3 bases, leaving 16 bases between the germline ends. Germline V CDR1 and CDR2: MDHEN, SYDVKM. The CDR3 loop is CASTRTVPDYEQYF. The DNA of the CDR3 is TGTGCCAGCACCAGGACAGTCCCCGACTACGAGCAGTACTTC.

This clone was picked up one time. CDR3 residues: CASSPTGPSSYEQYF. Here the CDR3 DNA reads TGTGCCAGCAGCCCGACAGGGCCCAGCTCCTACGAGCAGTACTTC. The rearrangement joins TRBV7-2 to TRBJ2-7, with 7 positions matching TRBD1. Germline V CDR1 and CDR2: SGHTA, FQGNSA. Trimming removed 5 bases from V and 0 bases from J; junction bases left unmatched: 7. This CDR3 spans 15 amino acids.

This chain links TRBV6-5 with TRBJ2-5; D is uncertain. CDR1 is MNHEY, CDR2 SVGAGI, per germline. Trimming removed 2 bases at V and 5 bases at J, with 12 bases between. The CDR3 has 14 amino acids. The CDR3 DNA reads TGTGCCAGCAGTTACGGGTCTCGCGCGGAGACCCAGTACTTC. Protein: CASSYGSRAETQYF.